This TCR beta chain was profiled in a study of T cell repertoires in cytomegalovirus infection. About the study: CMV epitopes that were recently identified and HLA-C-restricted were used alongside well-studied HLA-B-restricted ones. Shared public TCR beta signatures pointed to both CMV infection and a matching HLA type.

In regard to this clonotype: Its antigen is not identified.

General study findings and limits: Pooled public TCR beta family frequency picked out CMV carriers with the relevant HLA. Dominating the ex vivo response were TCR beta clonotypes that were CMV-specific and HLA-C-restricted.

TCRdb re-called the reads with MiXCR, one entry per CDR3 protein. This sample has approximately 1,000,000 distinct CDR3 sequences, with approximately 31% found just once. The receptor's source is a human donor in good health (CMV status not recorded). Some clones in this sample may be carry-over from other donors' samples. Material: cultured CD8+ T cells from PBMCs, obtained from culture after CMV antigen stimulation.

CDR3 coding DNA: TGTGCCAGCATGGGGGGGGCCGCCAAAAACATTCAGTACTTC. Its protein is CASMGGAAKNIQYF. This chain links TRBV12-3 or TRBV12-4 with TRBJ2-4; maybe TRBD2 (7 bases). The CDR3 is 14 amino acids. V lost 7 bases to trimming and J lost 1 base, with 11 bases between them.